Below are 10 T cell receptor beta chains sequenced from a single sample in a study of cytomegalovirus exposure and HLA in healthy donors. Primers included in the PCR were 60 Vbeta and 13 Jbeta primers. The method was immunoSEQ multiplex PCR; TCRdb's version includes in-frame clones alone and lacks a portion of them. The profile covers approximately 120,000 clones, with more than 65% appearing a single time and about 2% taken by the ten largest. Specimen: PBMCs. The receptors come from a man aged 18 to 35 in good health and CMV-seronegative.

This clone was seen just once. This CDR3 is CASTRDSLFYEQYF. CDR3 coding DNA: TGTGCCAGCACCCGGGACAGCCTGTTCTACGAGCAGTACTTC. This sequence joins TRBV6-1 and TRBJ2-7; 7 bases agree with TRBD1. CDR1 is MNHNS, CDR2 SASEGT, per germline. The V segment lost 7 bases and the J segment 3 bases; nucleotides outside the gene matches: 9. CDR3 length: 14 amino acids.

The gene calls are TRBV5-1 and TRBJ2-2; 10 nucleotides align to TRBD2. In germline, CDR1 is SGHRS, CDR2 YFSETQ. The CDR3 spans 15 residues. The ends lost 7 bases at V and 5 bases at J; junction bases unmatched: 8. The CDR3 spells CASRLAGSSTGELFF. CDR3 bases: TGCGCCAGCCGACTAGCGGGCAGTAGTACCGGGGAGCTGTTTTTT. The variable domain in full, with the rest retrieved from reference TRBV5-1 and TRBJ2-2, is KAGVTQTPRYLIKTRGQQVTLSCSPISGHRSVSWYQQTPGQGLQFLFEYFSETQRNKGNFPGRFSGRQFSNSRSEMNVSTLELGDSALYLCASRLAGSSTGELFFGEGSRLTVL.

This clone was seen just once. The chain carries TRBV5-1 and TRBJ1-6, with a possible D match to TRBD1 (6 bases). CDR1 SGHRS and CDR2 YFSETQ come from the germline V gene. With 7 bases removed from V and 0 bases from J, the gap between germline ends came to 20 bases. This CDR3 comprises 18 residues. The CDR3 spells CASGEQGPFSSYNSPLHF. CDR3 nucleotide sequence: TGCGCCAGCGGCGAGCAGGGGCCTTTTTCCTCCTATAATTCACCCCTCCACTTT.

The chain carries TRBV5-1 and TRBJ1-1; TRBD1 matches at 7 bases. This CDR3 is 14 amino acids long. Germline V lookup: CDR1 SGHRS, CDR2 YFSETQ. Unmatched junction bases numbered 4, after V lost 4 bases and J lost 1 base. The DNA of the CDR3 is TGCGCCAGCAGCGCAAGACAGGGGAACACTGAAGCTTTCTTT. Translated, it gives CASSARQGNTEAFF.

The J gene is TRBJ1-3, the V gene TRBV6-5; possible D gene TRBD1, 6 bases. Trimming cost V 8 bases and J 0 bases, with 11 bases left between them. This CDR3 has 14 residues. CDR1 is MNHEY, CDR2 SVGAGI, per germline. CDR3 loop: CASQGGVSGNTIYF. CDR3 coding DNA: TGTGCCAGCCAAGGGGGAGTCTCTGGAAACACCATATATTTT.

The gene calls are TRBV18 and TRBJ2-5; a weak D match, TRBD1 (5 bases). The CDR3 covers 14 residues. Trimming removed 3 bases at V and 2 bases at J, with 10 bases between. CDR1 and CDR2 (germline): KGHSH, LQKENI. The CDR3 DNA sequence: TGTGCCAGCTCACCCTCACAGGCGCAAGAGACCCAGTACTTC. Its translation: CASSPSQAQETQYF.

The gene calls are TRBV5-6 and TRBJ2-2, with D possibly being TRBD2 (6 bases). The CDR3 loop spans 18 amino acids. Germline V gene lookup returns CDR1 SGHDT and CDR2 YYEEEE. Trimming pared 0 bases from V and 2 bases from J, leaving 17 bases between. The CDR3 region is CASSLGEVRLKNTGELFF. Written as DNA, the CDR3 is TGTGCCAGCAGCTTGGGGGAGGTGCGGCTGAAAAACACCGGGGAGCTGTTTTTT.

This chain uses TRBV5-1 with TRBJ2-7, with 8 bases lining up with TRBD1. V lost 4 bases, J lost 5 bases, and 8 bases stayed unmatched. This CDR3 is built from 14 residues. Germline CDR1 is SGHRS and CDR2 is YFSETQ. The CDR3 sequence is CASSRGQAVDEQYF. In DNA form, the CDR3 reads TGCGCCAGCAGCCGGGGACAGGCCGTGGACGAGCAGTACTTC. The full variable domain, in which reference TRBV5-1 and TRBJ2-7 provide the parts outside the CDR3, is KAGVTQTPRYLIKTRGQQVTLSCSPISGHRSVSWYQQTPGQGLQFLFEYFSETQRNKGNFPGRFSGRQFSNSRSEMNVSTLELGDSALYLCASSRGQAVDEQYFGPGTRLTVT.

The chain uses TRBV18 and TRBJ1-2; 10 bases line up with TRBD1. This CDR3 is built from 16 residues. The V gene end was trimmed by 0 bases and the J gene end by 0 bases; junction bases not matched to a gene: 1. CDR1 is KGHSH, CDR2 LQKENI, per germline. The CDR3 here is CASSPPGQGANYGYTF. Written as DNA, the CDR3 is TGTGCCAGCTCACCACCCGGACAGGGGGCTAACTATGGCTACACCTTC.

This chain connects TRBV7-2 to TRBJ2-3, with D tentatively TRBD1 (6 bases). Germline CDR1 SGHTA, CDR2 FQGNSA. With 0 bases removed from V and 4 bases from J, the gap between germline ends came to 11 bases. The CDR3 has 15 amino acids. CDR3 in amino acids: CASSLAGAPSDTQYF. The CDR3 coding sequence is TGTGCCAGCAGCTTAGCGGGGGCTCCCTCAGATACGCAGTATTTT.